This T cell receptor beta chain was obtained from a study of HIV-infected patients and healthy controls. This clonotype was observed at least ten times. The junction does not match germline at one end; this may be a read error. Around 530 ng RNA was reverse transcribed with alpha and beta constant-region primers. Using multiplexing indices, alpha and beta chain libraries were generated apart by chain-specific third strand synthesis. TCRdb recomputed calls from the 5' RACE reads with MiXCR, one row per CDR3 protein. The sample consists of more than 15,000 distinct CDR3 sequences, approximately 5.8% of them appearing once. Germline loops: CDR1 MDHEN, CDR2 SYDVKM. The CDR3 sequence is 10 residues long. The repertoire came from unfractionated whole blood and reflected all unsorted peripheral T cells.

Source material: blood. The V gene is TRBV28, the J gene TRBJ2-7; D tentatively reads TRBD1 or TRBD2 (5 bases each). This TCR was sampled from an adult in good health. The CDR3: CASSSGTASF. The DNA for the CDR3 is TGTGCCAGCAGTTCCGGGACCGCGAGCTTC.